This TCR beta chain appears in the sequencing data of a study of cytomegalovirus exposure and HLA in healthy donors. Amplification used 60 Vbeta primers and 13 Jbeta primers. Sequencing was performed with immunoSEQ multiplex PCR; in TCRdb, only in-frame clones are kept and a portion is missing. The data show under 150,000 clones, with over 70% seen just once and about 4% held by the top ten. About this clone itself: The antigen is unknown.

From germline, CDR1 is LGHNA and CDR2 YNFKEQ. The CDR3 length is 15 residues. V gave up 4 bases and J gave up 4 bases; unmatched junction bases: 4. Findings of the study overall: A few CMV-associated chains proved CMV antigen-specific in vitro. Across all donors, roughly uniform sequencing depth was an assumption of the presence/absence analyses.

This TCR derives from a woman between 40 and 50 years old in good health and CMV-seronegative. V gene TRBV4-2 combines with J gene TRBJ2-1, with 10 bases that match TRBD1. The source material was PBMCs. CDR3 amino acids: CASSRRDRGYNEQFF. The CDR3 DNA sequence: TGTGCCAGCAGCCGCCGGGACAGGGGATACAATGAGCAGTTCTTC.